These T cell receptor beta chains were read from a single sample in a study of T cells in Graves' hyperthyroidism and ophthalmopathy. TCRdb redid the calling of the multiplex PCR reads with MiXCR, one entry per CDR3 protein. Among about 520,000 distinct CDR3 sequences listed, roughly a quarter were seen once. The sample taken for sequencing was blood. Receptors were obtained from a woman in her 30s with Graves' ophthalmopathy. Each CDR3 is given without its conserved first and last residue. The size field is filled for only some rows; it gives once, few, many or a size class.

many TRBV2 ASRESGTGTYEQY
many TRBV6-5 ASSYGGGETQY
many TRBV12-3/TRBV12-4 ASSLAHDYSNQPQH
. TRBV12-5 ASGWTGAYEQY
. TRBV12-3/TRBV12-4 ASSPKRAEAF
many TRBV5-1 ASSLARAGSYEQY
. TRBV27 ASSPLDRGVRETQY
. TRBV7-9 ASLQGGADNIKY
many TRBV7-9 ASSPRGWANTEAF
few TRBV12-3/TRBV12-4 ASNRTPKGEQY
many TRBV6-2/TRBV6-3 ASSFSVTGTGNTEAF
few TRBV4-2 ASSQDTWDRNSGANVLT
. TRBV6-1 ASRPDRMSSYEQY
few TRBV29-1 SVEQQEAGYT
. TRBV7-2 ASSLARGDGNQPQH
many TRBV11-2 ASSFGAGREMNTEAF
few TRBV28 ASSLPGGFSYEQY
. TRBV11-1 ASSLEAWDRGSEAF
many TRBV20-1 SAIDAGRDYEQY
. TRBV6-1 ASGQIYGYT
. TRBV12-3/TRBV12-4 ASRAGQGASYEQY
many TRBV19 ASSIRTANYGYT
many TRBV14 ASSQMTGPYGYT
many TRBV20-1 SAGSGSRPQH
many TRBV13 ASSVRDRVFEAF
. TRBV6-1 ASSAAATNTGELF
. TRBV6-2/TRBV6-3 ASSRQAYSNQPQH
many TRBV20-1 SVRGPSGGGSETQY
. TRBV12-3/TRBV12-4 ASSARDRVRGYT
many TRBV6-5 ASSYGNAGNTIY
many TRBV6-5 ASSLDRGGQTEAF
few TRBV7-9 ASSFGQYSYEQY
few TRBV29-1 SVGQGADTEAF
many TRBV6-1 ASSARTGGTGELF
many TRBV11-2 ASSLDETEQY
few TRBV6-5 ASSFNPSGAYEQY
many TRBV20-1 SARRGISYEQY
. TRBV3-1 ASSNERQRLNTEAF
. TRBV6-1 ASSPGTGEDEQY
few TRBV14 ASSQDRANEQY
many TRBV19 ASSTLTVGGYT
many TRBV29-1 SVESPIQETQY
many TRBV13 ASSLAQGIEQY
. TRBV6-5 ASSFATAQETQY
. TRBV12-5 ASGPPLLEGTGELF
. TRBV7-7 ASSFLSSGNQETQY
many TRBV12-3/TRBV12-4 ASRSGTRGTETQY
many TRBV12-3/TRBV12-4 ASSTTGTPDQPQH
. TRBV29-1 SVGTGEAF
many TRBV5-1 ASTRGSGERETQY
many TRBV19 ASSIGQGARRGDPGELF
many TRBV2 ASSDPGGPKTQY
. TRBV4-3 ASSQGGVAGAYEQY
. TRBV12-3/TRBV12-4 ASTPHLEGMNEQY
few TRBV18 ASSPPRGSYGYT
few TRBV19 ASRRRDRGSGYT
. TRBV12-3/TRBV12-4 ASSSHRVGDGYGYT
. TRBV5-1 ASSKVDGAYEQY
many TRBV5-1 ASSAGTTANTGELF